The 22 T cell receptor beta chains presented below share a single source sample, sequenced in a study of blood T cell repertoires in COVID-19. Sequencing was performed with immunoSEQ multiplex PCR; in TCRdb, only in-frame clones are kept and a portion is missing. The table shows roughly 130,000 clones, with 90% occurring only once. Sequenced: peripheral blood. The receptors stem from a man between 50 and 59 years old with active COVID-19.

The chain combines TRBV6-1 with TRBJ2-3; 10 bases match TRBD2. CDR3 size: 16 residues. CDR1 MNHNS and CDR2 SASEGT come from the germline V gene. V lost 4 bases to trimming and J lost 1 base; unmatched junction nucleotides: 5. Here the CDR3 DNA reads TGTGCCAGCAGTGCATCCGGGACTAGCGGCACAGATACGCAGTATTTT. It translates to CASSASGTSGTDTQYF.

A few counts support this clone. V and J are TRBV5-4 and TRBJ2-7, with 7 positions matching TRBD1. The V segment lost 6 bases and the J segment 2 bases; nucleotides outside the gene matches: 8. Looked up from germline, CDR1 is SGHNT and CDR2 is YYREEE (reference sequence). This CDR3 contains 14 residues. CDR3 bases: TGTGCCAGCACGAAGAACGACAGGGCCTACGAGCAGTACTTC. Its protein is CASTKNDRAYEQYF. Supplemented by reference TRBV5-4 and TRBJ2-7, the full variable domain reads ETGVTQSPTHLIKTRGQQVTLRCSSQSGHNTVSWYQQALGQGPQFIFQYYREEENGRGNFPPRFSGLQFPNYSSELNVNALELDDSALYLCASTKNDRAYEQYFGPGTRLTVT.

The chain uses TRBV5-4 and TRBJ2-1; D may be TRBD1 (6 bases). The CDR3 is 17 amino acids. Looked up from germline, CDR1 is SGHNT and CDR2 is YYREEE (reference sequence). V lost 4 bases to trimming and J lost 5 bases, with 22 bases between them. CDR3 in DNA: TGTGCCAGCAGCCTGACCCCAATGGCAGGGGCCAACAATGAGCAGTTCTTC. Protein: CASSLTPMAGANNEQFF.

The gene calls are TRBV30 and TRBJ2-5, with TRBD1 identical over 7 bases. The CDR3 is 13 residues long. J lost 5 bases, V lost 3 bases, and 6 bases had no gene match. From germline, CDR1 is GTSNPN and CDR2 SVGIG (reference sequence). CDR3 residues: CAWSYGTEETQYF. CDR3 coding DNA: TGTGCCTGGAGCTACGGGACAGAGGAGACCCAGTACTTC.

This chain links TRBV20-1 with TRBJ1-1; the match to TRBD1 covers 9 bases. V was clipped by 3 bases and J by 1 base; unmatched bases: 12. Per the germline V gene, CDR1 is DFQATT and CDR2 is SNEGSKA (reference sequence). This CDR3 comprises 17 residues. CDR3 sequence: CSASADTGGEKNTEAFF. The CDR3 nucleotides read TGCAGTGCTAGTGCCGATACAGGGGGCGAGAAGAACACTGAAGCTTTCTTT.

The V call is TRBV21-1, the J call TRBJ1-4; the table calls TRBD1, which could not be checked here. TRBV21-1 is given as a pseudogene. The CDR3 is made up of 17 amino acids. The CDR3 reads CASSKGYQGSSNEKLFF. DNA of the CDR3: TGTGCCAGCAGCAAAGGGTATCAGGGGAGCTCTAATGAAAAACTGTTTTTT.

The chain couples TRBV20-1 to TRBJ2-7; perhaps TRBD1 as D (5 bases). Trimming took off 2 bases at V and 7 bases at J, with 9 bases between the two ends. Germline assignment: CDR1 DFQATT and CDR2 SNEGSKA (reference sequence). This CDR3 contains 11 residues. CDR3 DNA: TGCAGTGCTAGACAGGGTGGGGAGCAGTACTTC. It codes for CSARQGGEQYF.

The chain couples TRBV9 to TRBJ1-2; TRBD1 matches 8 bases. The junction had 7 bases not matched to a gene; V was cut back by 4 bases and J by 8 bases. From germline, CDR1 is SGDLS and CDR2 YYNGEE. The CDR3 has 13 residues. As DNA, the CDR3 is TGTGCCAGCAGCCCCGGACAGGGCATGGGCTACACCTTC. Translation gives CASSPGQGMGYTF.

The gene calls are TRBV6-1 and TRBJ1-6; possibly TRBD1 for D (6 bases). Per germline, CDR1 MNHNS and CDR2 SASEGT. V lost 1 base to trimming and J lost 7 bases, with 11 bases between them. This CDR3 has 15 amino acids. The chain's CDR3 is CASSEGTANNSPLHF. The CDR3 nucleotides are TGTGCCAGCAGTGAAGGGACAGCGAACAATTCACCCCTCCACTTT.

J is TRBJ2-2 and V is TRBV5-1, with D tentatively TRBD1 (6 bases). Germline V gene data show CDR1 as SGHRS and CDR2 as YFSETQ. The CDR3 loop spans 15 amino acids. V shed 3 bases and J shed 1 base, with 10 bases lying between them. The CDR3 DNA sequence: TGCGCCAGCAGCTCGATAGGGGGGAACACCGGGGAGCTGTTTTTT. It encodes CASSSIGGNTGELFF.

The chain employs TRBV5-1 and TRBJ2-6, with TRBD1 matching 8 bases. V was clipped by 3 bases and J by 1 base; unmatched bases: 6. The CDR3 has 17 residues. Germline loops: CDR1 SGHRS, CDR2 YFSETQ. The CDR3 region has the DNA TGCGCCAGCAGCTGGGGACAGGTTATATCTGGGGCCAACGTCCTGACTTTC. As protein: CASSWGQVISGANVLTF.

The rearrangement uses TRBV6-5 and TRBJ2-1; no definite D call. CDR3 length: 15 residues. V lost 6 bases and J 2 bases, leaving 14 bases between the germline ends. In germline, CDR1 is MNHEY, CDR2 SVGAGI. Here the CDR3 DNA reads TGTGCCAGCAGCACCGCCGCGACACCCTACAATGAGCAGTTCTTC. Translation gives CASSTAATPYNEQFF.

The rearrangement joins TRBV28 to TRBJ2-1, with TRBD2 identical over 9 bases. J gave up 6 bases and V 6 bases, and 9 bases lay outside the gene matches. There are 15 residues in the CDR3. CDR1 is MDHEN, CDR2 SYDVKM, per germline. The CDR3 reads CASSLTSGLSNEQFF. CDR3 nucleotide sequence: TGTGCCAGCAGCCTGACTAGCGGCCTCTCCAATGAGCAGTTCTTC. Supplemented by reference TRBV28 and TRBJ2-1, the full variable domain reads DVKVTQSSRYLVKRTGEKVFLECVQDMDHENMFWYRQDPGLGLRLIYFSYDVKMKEKGDIPEGYSVSREKKERFSLILESASTNQTSMYLCASSLTSGLSNEQFFGPGTRLTVL.

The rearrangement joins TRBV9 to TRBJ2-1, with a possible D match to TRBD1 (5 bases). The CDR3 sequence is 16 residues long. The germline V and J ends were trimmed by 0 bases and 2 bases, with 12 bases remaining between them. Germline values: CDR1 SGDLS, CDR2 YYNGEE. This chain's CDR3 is CASSVGQGRAYNEQFF. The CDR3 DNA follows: TGTGCCAGCAGCGTAGGGCAGGGTCGCGCCTACAATGAGCAGTTCTTC.

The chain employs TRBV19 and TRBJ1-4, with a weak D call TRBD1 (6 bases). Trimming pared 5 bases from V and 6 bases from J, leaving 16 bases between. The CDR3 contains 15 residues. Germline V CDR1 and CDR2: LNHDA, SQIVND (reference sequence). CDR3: CASSVTGSPDEKLFF. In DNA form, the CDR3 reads TGTGCCAGTAGTGTAACAGGGAGTCCCGATGAAAAACTGTTTTTT.

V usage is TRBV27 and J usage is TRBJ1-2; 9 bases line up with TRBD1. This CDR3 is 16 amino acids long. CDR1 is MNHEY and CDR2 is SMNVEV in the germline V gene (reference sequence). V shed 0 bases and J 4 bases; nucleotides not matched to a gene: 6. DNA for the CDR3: TGTGCCAGCAGTTTATCGGGGACAGGGACCTTCTATGGCTACACCTTC. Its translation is CASSLSGTGTFYGYTF.

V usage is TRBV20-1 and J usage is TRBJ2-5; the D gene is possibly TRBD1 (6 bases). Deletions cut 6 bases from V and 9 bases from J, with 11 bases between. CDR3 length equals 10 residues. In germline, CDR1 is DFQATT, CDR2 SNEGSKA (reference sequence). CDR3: CSAIQGPQYF. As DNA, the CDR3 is TGCAGTGCGATCCAGGGGCCCCAGTACTTC.

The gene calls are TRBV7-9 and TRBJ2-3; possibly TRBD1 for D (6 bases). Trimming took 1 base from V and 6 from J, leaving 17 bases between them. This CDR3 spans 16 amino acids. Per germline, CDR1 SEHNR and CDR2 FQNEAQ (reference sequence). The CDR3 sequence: CASSLGLGRGPDTQYF. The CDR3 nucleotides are TGTGCCAGCAGCTTAGGGCTCGGCAGGGGACCTGATACGCAGTATTTT.

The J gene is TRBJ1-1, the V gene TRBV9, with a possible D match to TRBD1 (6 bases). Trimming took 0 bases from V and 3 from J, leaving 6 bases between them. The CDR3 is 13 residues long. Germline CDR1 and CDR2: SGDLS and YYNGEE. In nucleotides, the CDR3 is TGTGCCAGCAGCGTAGGACAGGACACTGAAGCTTTCTTT. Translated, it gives CASSVGQDTEAFF.

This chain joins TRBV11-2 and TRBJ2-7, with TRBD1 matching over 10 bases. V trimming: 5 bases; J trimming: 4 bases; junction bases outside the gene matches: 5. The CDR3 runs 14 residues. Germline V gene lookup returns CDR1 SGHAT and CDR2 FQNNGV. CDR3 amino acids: CASSPGQGKYEQYV. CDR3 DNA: TGTGCCAGCAGCCCGGGACAGGGGAAATACGAGCAGTACGTC.

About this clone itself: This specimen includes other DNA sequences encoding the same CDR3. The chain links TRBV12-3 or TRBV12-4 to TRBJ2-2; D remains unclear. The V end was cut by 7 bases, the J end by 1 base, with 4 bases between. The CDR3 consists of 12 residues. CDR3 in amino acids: CASNKNTGELFF. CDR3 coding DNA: TGTGCCAGCAACAAGAACACCGGGGAGCTGTTTTTT.

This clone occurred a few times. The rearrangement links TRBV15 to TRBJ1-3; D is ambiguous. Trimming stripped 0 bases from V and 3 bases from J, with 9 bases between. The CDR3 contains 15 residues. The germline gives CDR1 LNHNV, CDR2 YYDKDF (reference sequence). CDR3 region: CATSREEGRGNTIYF. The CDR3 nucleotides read TGTGCCACCAGCAGAGAAGAGGGTCGTGGAAACACCATATATTTT.